This T cell receptor (beta chain) is from a study of T cell responses to AZD1222 COVID-19 vaccine. TCRdb keeps only in-frame clones here, not all; method: immunoSEQ multiplex PCR. The sample consists of around 54,000 clones, 75% to 90% of them appearing once. Trimming stripped 0 bases from V and 15 bases from J, with 12 bases between. This CDR3 has 12 residues. Germline loops: CDR1 LGHDT, CDR2 YNNKEL (reference sequence). With regard to this clone: Its antigen is unknown.

The study's findings and limits: Only six people who got AZD1222 tested seropositive at baseline. A mostly white British donor set with more females was recruited, and clonal diversity was possibly underestimated.

The input for sequencing was peripheral blood, taken 28 days after the second AZD1222 dose. The clonotype originates from an adult who received the AZD1222 COVID-19 vaccine. The genes are TRBV3-1 (or the pseudogene TRBV3-2) and TRBJ2-1; D call uncertain. The CDR3 reads CASSQEQAALFF. The CDR3 DNA is TGTGCCAGCAGCCAAGAGCAGGCTGCGTTGTTCTTC.